Listed below are T cell receptor beta chains from one sample, sequenced in a study of blood T cells in healthy people across ages. Using its own MiXCR run on the 5' RACE reads, TCRdb lists one record per CDR3 protein. The data show about 640,000 distinct CDR3 sequences, around three fifths seen once. The sequenced material came from blood. These receptors came from a man between 60 and 75 years old in good health. Each CDR3 is given with its conserved first and last residue. D genes are given only for firm matches. Clone size is shown for a subset of rows, as once, few, many or a class of expanded clone.

>TRBV20-1|TRBJ2-1|TRBD2|.
TGCAGTGCTGGGACCCGGGGACTAGCGGGTATGAGCTCCTACAATGAGCAGTTCTTC
CSAGTRGLAGMSSYNEQFF
>TRBV20-1|TRBJ2-7|.|.
TGCAGTGCGCGGAACTCCTACGAGCAGTACTTC
CSARNSYEQYF
>TRBV3-1|TRBJ2-7|.|.
TGTGCCAGCAGCGACATGCTATGGAAGCAGTACTTC
CASSDMLWKQYF
>TRBV6-1|TRBJ1-5|.|.
TGTGCCAGCAGTGTCCACGGGACGGGGGTCAATCAGCCCCAGCATTTT
CASSVHGTGVNQPQHF
>TRBV12-3/TRBV12-4|TRBJ1-5|.|.
TGTGCCAGCAGTTCGGGACCCTGGGGGAATCAGCCCCAGCATTTT
CASSSGPWGNQPQHF
>TRBV10-3|TRBJ2-5|.|few
TGTGCCACGGGGAATGGGGCTAGTCCCGCGGAAGAGACCCAGTACTTC
CATGNGASPAEETQYF
>TRBV27|TRBJ2-7|.|.
TGTGCCAGCCGTGGTGGCAGGGGAGAGTACGAGCAGTACTTC
CASRGGRGEYEQYF
>TRBV12-3/TRBV12-4|TRBJ2-5|.|few
TGTGCCAGCAGCGCAACAGCACTCCAAGAGACCCAGTACTTC
CASSATALQETQYF
>TRBV9|TRBJ1-1|TRBD1|.
TGTGCCAGCAGCAACCGACAGGGGAACACTGAAGCTTTCTTT
CASSNRQGNTEAFF
>TRBV20-1|TRBJ2-1|TRBD2|once
TGCAGTGCTAGCGTCAGGACTAGCGGGACGGATGAGCAGTTCTTC
CSASVRTSGTDEQFF
>TRBV7-7|TRBJ1-2|TRBD1|.
TGTGCCAGCAACTGCATGGGACAGTCCGCGGGAGGACATGGCTACACCTTC
CASNCMGQSAGGHGYTF
>TRBV4-2|TRBJ2-3|.|few
TGTGCCAGCAGCCAAACGGGAGCGATGGATACGCAGTATTTT
CASSQTGAMDTQYF
>TRBV4-1|TRBJ2-5|.|.
TGCGCCAGCAGCCAAGGACATTACCAAGGGACCCAGTACTTC
CASSQGHYQGTQYF
>TRBV29-1|TRBJ2-3|TRBD2|.
TGCAGCGTTGGAGGGGCGGGGGTGAATACGCAGTATTTT
CSVGGAGVNTQYF
>TRBV20-1|TRBJ2-5|.|.
TGCAGTGCCACCTCCTCCCCCCAGGGTTGGGTGGAGACCCAGTACTTC
CSATSSPQGWVETQYF
>TRBV18|TRBJ1-2|.|few
TGTGCCAGCTCACCACCGCTCACAGCATATGGCTACACCTTC
CASSPPLTAYGYTF
>TRBV5-6|TRBJ1-6|.|few
TGTGCCAGCAGCTGGACTGCCTTCTCCTATAATTCACCCCTCCACTTT
CASSWTAFSYNSPLHF
>TRBV28|TRBJ2-2|TRBD1|.
TGTGCCAGCAGCCGTGGGGATGTGGGGACAGGGTATCACGGGGAGCTGTTTTTT
CASSRGDVGTGYHGELFF
>TRBV6-2/TRBV6-3|TRBJ2-1|.|.
TGTGCCAGCAGGTACACAACATCGACTAGTTCCCAGTTCTTC
CASRYTTSTSSQFF
>TRBV9|TRBJ2-3|TRBD2|.
TGTGCCAGCAGCGTAGGTAGCGGGGACACAGATACGCAGTATTTT
CASSVGSGDTDTQYF
>TRBV2|TRBJ2-5|.|.
TGTGCCAGCACAGAGGGGCGGTCCCAAGAGACCCAGTACTTC
CASTEGRSQETQYF
>TRBV29-1|TRBJ2-5|TRBD1|once
TGCAGCGTTGAAGGTCCTCTCAAGGACAGGTCGTACTTC
CSVEGPLKDRSYF
>TRBV3-1|TRBJ2-3|TRBD1|once
TGTGCCAGCAGCCAAGCCGGGACAGTGGTAGATACGCAGTATTTT
CASSQAGTVVDTQYF
>TRBV15|TRBJ1-5|.|.
TGTGCCACCAGCAGAGAACTAGGTTCGGGGAACGGCAATCAGCCCCAGCATTTT
CATSRELGSGNGNQPQHF
>TRBV12-3/TRBV12-4|TRBJ2-7|TRBD2|.
TGTGCCAGCAGTTTTGGCGGGGGGGCCCTCGAGCAGTACTTC
CASSFGGGALEQYF
>TRBV5-1|TRBJ2-7|.|once
TGCGCCAGCAGCCCTTCGACAGATACCTACGAGCAGTACTTC
CASSPSTDTYEQYF
>TRBV7-9|TRBJ2-6|TRBD1|.
TGTGCCAGCAGCTCAGACAGGGCCTACTATGGGGCCAACGTCCTGACTTTC
CASSSDRAYYGANVLTF
>TRBV5-1|TRBJ2-1|TRBD2|.
TGCGCCAGCAGCCTACCTAGCGGGGGGGCGAGGAATGAGCAGTTCTTC
CASSLPSGGARNEQFF
>TRBV12-3/TRBV12-4|TRBJ1-2|TRBD1|.
TGTGCCAGCAGTGCCTGGACAGGGTCGGGTGGCTACACCTTC
CASSAWTGSGGYTF